A single sample is the source of the 10 T cell receptor beta chains below, sequenced in a study of blood T cells in healthy people across ages. For the second PCR, which ran for 7 to 11 cycles, a sample-barcoded 5' primer and a J-beta primer mix were used. From the 5' RACE reads, TCRdb called clonotypes with MiXCR, one entry per CDR3 protein. The repertoire includes approximately 1,000,000 distinct CDR3 sequences, under 45% of them detected once, and approximately 17% sits in the top ten. The sequenced sample consisted of blood. Every receptor here comes from an older woman in good health.

This clonotype was observed a handful of times. The V call is TRBV4-1, the J call TRBJ1-5; tentatively, D is TRBD1 (5 bases). Germline V gene data show CDR1 as MGHRA and CDR2 as YSYEKL. Trimming shortened V by 1 base and J by 0 bases, and 10 bases separated the two germline ends. This CDR3 comprises 16 residues. The CDR3 DNA reads as TGCGCCAGCAGCCAAGGATGGGGGAATAGCAATCAGCCCCAGCATTTT. Protein product: CASSQGWGNSNQPQHF.

This clonotype was counted only a few times. The chain employs TRBV5-1 and TRBJ2-5; 10 bases agree with TRBD1. The CDR3 is made up of 15 amino acids. The germline CDR1 and CDR2 sequences are SGHRS and YFSETQ. The junction had 14 bases not matched to a gene; V was cut back by 4 bases and J by 11 bases. DNA of the CDR3: TGCGCCAGCAGCGGGGGGACAGGGGCCCTTGGAGAGCAGTACTTC. This gives the protein CASSGGTGALGEQYF.

The V gene is TRBV6-2 or TRBV6-3, the J gene TRBJ2-5; D may correspond to TRBD1 or TRBD2 (5 bases each). In germline, CDR1 is MNHEY, CDR2 SVGEGT. The CDR3 length is 15 residues. The ends were cut back, 8 bases at V and 1 base at J, with 17 bases in the middle. DNA for the CDR3: TGTGCCAGCGGGGAACCGGGACGCCTCCAAGAGACCCAGTACTTC. Encoded protein: CASGEPGRLQETQYF.

The chain links TRBV29-1 to TRBJ1-1; D possibly corresponds to TRBD1 (6 bases). This CDR3 is 16 amino acids long. Between the trimmed V and J ends, which lost 6 bases and 0 bases, there was a span of 20 bases. CDR1 is SQVTM and CDR2 is ANQGSEA in the germline V gene. The CDR3, as DNA: TGCAGCGTCCGCTTTTCCTCAGGGGCCCTGAACACTGAAGCTTTCTTT. It translates to CSVRFSSGALNTEAFF. Supplemented by reference TRBV29-1 and TRBJ1-1, the full variable domain reads SAVISQKPSRDICQRGTSLTIQCQVDSQVTMMFWYRQQPGQSLTLIATANQGSEATYESGFVIDKFPISRPNLTFSTLTVSNMSPEDSSIYLCSVRFSSGALNTEAFFGQGTRLTVV.

The chain joins TRBV3-1 to TRBJ2-3; D possibly uses TRBD1 or TRBD2 (5 bases each). The CDR3 has 14 residues. Germline CDR1 is LGHDT and CDR2 is YNNKEL (reference sequence). V shed 4 bases and J shed 2 bases, with 10 bases lying between them. The CDR3 coding sequence is TGTGCCAGCAGCCTCCCGGGGCACACAGATACGCAGTATTTT. It codes for CASSLPGHTDTQYF.

This clonotype was detected many times. Here the CDR3 reads CSARRGYEQYF. Written as DNA, the CDR3 is TGCAGTGCTAGGCGGGGCTACGAGCAGTACTTC. The V call is TRBV20-1, the J call TRBJ2-7, with D tentatively TRBD2 (6 bases). The CDR3 extends over 11 amino acids. V dropped 3 bases and J dropped 3 bases, with 6 bases sitting between them. In germline, CDR1 is DFQATT, CDR2 SNEGSKA (reference sequence).

The table lists this clonotype with a few counts. This chain links TRBV24-1 with TRBJ1-2, with D hard to call. Per germline, CDR1 KGHDR and CDR2 SFDVKD. The CDR3 length is 14 residues. V lost 4 bases and J lost 3, with 11 bases in between. The CDR3 DNA is TGTGCCACCAGTGACCAGGACCTGGACTATGGCTACACCTTC. Its protein is CATSDQDLDYGYTF.

In this sample, this clonotype turned up a few times. The chain employs TRBV4-1 and TRBJ2-4; 12 nucleotides line up with TRBD2. The CDR3 is 15 residues long. After removal of 4 bases from V and 13 bases from J, the junction contained 11 bases not matched to a gene. Germline CDR1 and CDR2: MGHRA and YSYEKL. The CDR3 DNA reads TGCGCCAGCAGCCCCCGACTAGCGGGAGTAATTGAGCAGTACTTC. Translation: CASSPRLAGVIEQYF.

The V and J genes are TRBV5-1 and TRBJ1-3; D is ambiguous. This CDR3 is 16 amino acids long. Germline V CDR1 and CDR2: SGHRS, YFSETQ. The V end was cut by 2 bases, the J end by 0 bases, with 12 bases between. The CDR3 protein is CASSLGQPSSGNTIYF. CDR3 in DNA: TGCGCCAGCAGCTTAGGCCAACCGAGCTCTGGAAACACCATATATTTT.

This chain joins TRBV3-1 and TRBJ2-5, with D possibly TRBD2 on 5 matching bases. The J call may be mistaken, given a closer DNA end match to TRBJ2-7. This CDR3 is built from 14 residues. Germline assignment: CDR1 LGHDT and CDR2 YNNKEL (reference sequence). The CDR3 loop reads CASSQLASTYEQYF. CDR3 DNA sequence: TGTGCCAGCAGCCAGCTAGCCTCGACCTACGAGCAGTACTTC.